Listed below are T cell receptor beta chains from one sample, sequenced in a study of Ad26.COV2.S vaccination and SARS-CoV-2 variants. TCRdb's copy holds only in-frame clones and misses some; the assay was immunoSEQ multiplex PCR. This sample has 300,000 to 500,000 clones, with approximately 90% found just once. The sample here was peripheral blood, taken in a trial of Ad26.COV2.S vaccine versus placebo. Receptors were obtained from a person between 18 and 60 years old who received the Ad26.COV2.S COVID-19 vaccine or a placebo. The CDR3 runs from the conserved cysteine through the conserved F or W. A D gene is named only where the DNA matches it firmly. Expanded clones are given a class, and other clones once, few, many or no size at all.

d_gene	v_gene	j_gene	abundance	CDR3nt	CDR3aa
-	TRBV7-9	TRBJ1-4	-	TGTGCCAGCAGCCTGGACAGCCTATTACTTAATGAAAAACTGTTTTTT	CASSLDSLLLNEKLFF
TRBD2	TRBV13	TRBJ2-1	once	TGTGCCAGCAGCTTACCAGCCGGGACTAGGGAGGACAATGAGCAGTTCTTC	CASSLPAGTREDNEQFF
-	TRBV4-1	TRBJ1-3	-	TGCGCCAGCAGCCTGGATCATGGCTCCCGCTCTGGAAACACCATATATTTT	CASSLDHGSRSGNTIYF
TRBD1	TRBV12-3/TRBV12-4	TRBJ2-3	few	TGTGCCAGCAGTACAGGGGGTGATACGCAGTATTTT	CASSTGGDTQYF
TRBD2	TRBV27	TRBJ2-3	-	TGTGCCAGCAGTTTAAAGCGGGGGGTTCTGAATACGCAGTATTTT	CASSLKRGVLNTQYF
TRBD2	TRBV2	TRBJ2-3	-	TGTGCCAGCAGCGGCCCGGTTACTAGCGTGAGCACAGATACGCAGTATTTT	CASSGPVTSVSTDTQYF
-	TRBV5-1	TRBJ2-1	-	TGCGCCAGCAGCTACGGCCCGGGTTGGTACAATGAGCAGTTCTTC	CASSYGPGWYNEQFF
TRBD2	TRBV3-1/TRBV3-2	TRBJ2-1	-	TGTGCCAGCAGCCAGAGACTAGCGGACTCCTACAATGAGCAGTTCTTC	CASSQRLADSYNEQFF
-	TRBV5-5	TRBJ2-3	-	TGTGCCAGCAGCTTGCTTGTGAGGGAGGCAGATACGCAGTATTTT	CASSLLVREADTQYF
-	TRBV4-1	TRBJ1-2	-	TGCGCCAGCAGCCAAACCACAGGGAACTATGGCTACACCTTC	CASSQTTGNYGYTF
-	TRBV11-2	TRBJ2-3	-	TGTGCCAGCAGCTTCTTCAGGGGACGCACAGATACGCAGTATTTT	CASSFFRGRTDTQYF
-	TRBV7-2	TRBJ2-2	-	TGTGCCAGCAGCACGGGACGGGCCAACACCGGGGAGCTGTTTTTT	CASSTGRANTGELFF
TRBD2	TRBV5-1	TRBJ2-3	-	TGCGCCAGCAGCTTGGGTAGCGGGACAGATACGCAGTATTTT	CASSLGSGTDTQYF
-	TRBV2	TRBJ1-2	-	TGTGCCAGCCGGGGGTTATGGGGTGGCTACACCTTC	CASRGLWGGYTF
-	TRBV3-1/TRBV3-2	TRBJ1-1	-	TGTGCCAGCAGCCTAAGGACAGCCCCCCGGAACACTGAAGCTTTCTTT	CASSLRTAPRNTEAFF
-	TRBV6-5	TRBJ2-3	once	TGTGCCAGCAGTAAATTCCGTGCAGATACGCAGTATTTT	CASSKFRADTQYF
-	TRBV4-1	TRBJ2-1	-	TGCGCCAGCAGCCAGACCTACAATGAGCAGTTCTTC	CASSQTYNEQFF
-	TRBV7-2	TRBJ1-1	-	TGTGCCAGCAGCTCTTCGGCGGGGGCAGGGTGGGCCACTGAAGCTTTCTTT	CASSSSAGAGWATEAFF
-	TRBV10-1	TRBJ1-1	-	TGCGCCAGCAGTAAGGACAGTGGACTGAACACTGAAGCTTTCTTT	CASSKDSGLNTEAFF
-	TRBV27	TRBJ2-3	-	TGTGCCAGCAGTGAAGGGGGTATAAGCACAGATACGCAGTATTTT	CASSEGGISTDTQYF
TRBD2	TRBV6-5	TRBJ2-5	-	TGTGCCATGTCTAGCGGGGGTTGGGGAGAGACCCAGTACTTC	CAMSSGGWGETQYF
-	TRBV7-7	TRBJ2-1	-	TGTGCCAGCAGCTTAGGGGTGAGCTCCTACAATGAGCAGTTCTTC	CASSLGVSSYNEQFF
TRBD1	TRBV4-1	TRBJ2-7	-	TGCGCCAGCAGCCAACGAGGGGCCAGGGGGTTCCAGTACGAGCAGTACTTC	CASSQRGARGFQYEQYF
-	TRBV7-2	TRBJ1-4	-	TGTGCCAGCAGCTTAGAAACAGCGCAGGGGAGACTGTTTTTT	CASSLETAQGRLFF
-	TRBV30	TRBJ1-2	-	TGTGCCTGGAGTGTATCGGGTCACTATGGCTACACCTTC	CAWSVSGHYGYTF